This TCR beta chain was found in a study of cytomegalovirus exposure and HLA in healthy donors. Study conclusions and caveats: Investigators reported around 150 TCR beta chains as tied to cytomegalovirus.

Use of 60 Vbeta and 13 Jbeta primers characterized the PCR. Sequencing was performed with immunoSEQ multiplex PCR; in TCRdb, only in-frame clones are kept and a portion is missing. This sample yields more than 65,000 clones, of which 60% to 75% are seen a single time; around 10% belongs to the top ten. This clone has just a few counts. Its specificity is not known. This CDR3 has 13 amino acids. The V end was cut by 6 bases, the J end by 3 bases, with 11 bases between. CDR1 and CDR2 (germline): LNHDA, SQIVND (reference sequence). Sequencing input: PBMCs. The genes are TRBV19 and TRBJ1-1, with D perhaps TRBD1 (5 bases). The clonotype was recovered from an older woman in good health and CMV-seropositive. The CDR3, as DNA: TGTGCCAGTAGACGGGACTGGTACACTGAAGCTTTCTTT. Its protein product is CASRRDWYTEAFF.